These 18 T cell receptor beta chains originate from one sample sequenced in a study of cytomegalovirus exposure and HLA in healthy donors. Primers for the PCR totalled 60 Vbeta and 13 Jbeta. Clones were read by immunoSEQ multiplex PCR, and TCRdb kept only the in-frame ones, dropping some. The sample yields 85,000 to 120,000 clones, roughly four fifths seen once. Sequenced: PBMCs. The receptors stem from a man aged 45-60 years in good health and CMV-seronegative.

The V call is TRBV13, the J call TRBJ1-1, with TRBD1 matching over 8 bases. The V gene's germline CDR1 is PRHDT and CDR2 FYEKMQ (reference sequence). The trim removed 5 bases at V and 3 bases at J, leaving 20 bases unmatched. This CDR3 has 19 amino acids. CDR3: CASSLPDRGYKVRDTEAFF. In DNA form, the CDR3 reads TGTGCCAGCAGCCTCCCAGACAGGGGTTACAAGGTCAGGGACACTGAAGCTTTCTTT.

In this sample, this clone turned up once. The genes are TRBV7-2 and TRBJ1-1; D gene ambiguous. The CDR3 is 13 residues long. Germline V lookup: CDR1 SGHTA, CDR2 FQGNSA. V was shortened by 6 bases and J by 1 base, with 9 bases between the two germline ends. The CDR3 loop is CASRRAGNTEAFF. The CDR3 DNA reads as TGTGCCAGCAGACGAGCCGGGAACACTGAAGCTTTCTTT.

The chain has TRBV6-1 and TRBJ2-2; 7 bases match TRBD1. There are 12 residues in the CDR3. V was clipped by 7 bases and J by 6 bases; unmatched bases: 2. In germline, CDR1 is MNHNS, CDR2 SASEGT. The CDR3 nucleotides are TGTGCCAGCACCCAGGGGGCCGGGGAGCTGTTTTTT. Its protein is CASTQGAGELFF.

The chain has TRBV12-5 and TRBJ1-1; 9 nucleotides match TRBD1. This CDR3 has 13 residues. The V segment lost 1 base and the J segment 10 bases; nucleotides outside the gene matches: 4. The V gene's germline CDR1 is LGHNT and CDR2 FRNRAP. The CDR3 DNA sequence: TGTGCTAGTGGTTTGGAACAGGGGGCGCGAGCTTTCTTT. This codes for CASGLEQGARAFF.

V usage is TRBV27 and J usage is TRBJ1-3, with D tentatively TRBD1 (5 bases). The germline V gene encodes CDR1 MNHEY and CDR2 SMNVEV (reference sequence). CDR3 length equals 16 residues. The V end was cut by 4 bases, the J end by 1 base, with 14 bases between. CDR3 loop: CASSSSRQGSGNTIYF. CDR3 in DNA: TGTGCCAGCAGTTCCAGTCGCCAGGGTTCTGGAAACACCATATATTTT.

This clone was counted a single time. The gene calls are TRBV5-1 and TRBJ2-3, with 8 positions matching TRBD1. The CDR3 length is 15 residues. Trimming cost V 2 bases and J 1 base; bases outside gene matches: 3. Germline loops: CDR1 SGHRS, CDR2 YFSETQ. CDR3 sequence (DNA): TGCGCCAGCAGCTTTCACAGGGGGGGCACAGATACGCAGTATTTT. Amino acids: CASSFHRGGTDTQYF. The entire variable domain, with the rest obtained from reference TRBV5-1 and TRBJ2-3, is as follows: KAGVTQTPRYLIKTRGQQVTLSCSPISGHRSVSWYQQTPGQGLQFLFEYFSETQRNKGNFPGRFSGRQFSNSRSEMNVSTLELGDSALYLCASSFHRGGTDTQYFGPGTRLTVL.

The CDR3 sequence is CASSVHQGGEPNEKLFF. CDR3 sequence (DNA): TGTGCCAGCAGCGTTCACCAGGGAGGTGAGCCTAATGAAAAACTGTTTTTT. The gene calls are TRBV9 and TRBJ1-4; weak D call: TRBD1 (5 bases). The CDR3 has 17 residues. Germline V lookup: CDR1 SGDLS, CDR2 YYNGEE. V was pared by 2 bases and J by 3 bases, with 17 bases between.

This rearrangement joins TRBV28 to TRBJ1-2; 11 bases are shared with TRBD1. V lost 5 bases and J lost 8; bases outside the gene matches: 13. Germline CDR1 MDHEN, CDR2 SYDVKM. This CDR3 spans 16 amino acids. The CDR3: CASSTTPGQGEGGYTF. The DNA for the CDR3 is TGTGCCAGCAGTACCACTCCGGGACAGGGGGAGGGAGGCTACACCTTC.

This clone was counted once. For the CDR3, the DNA is TGTGCCAGCAGCACCAGACTAGCGGGGGGTCTGGAGACCCAGTACTTC. Translated: CASSTRLAGGLETQYF. The chain uses TRBV11-2 and TRBJ2-5; 13 positions agree with TRBD2. The germline V gene encodes CDR1 SGHAT and CDR2 FQNNGV. After removal of 5 bases from V and 5 bases from J, the junction contained 8 bases not matched to a gene. The CDR3 covers 16 residues. Based on the CDR3 plus reference TRBV11-2 and TRBJ2-5, the full variable domain is EAGVAQSPRYKIIEKRQSVAFWCNPISGHATLYWYQQILGQGPKLLIQFQNNGVVDDSQLPKDRFSAERLKGVDSTLKIQPAKLEDSAVYLCASSTRLAGGLETQYFGPGTRLLVL.

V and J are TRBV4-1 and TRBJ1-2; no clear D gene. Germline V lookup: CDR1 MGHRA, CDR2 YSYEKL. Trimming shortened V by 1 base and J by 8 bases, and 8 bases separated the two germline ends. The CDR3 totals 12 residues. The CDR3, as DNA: TGCGCCAGCAGCCAAGGTGGGGAGGGCTACACCTTC. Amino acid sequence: CASSQGGEGYTF.

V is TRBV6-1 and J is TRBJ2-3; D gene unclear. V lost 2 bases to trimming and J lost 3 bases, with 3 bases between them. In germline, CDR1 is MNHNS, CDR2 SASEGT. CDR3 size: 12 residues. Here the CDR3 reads CASSERTDTQYF. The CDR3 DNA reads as TGTGCCAGCAGTGAACGGACAGATACGCAGTATTTT.

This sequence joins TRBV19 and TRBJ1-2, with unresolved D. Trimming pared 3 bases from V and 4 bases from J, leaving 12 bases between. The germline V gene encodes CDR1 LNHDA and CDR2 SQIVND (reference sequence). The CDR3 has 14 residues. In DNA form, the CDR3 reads TGTGCCAGTAGTATGACTGTGGAGACCTATGGCTACACCTTC. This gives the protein CASSMTVETYGYTF.

The CDR3 sequence is CASSLGPAGDEQFF. CDR3 coding DNA: TGTGCCAGCAGCTTAGGTCCGGCGGGCGATGAGCAGTTCTTC. V is TRBV7-9 and J is TRBJ2-1; the D gene is possibly TRBD2 (5 bases). The CDR3 runs 14 residues. Deletions cut 1 base from V and 8 bases from J, with 12 bases between. Per germline, CDR1 SEHNR and CDR2 FQNEAQ (reference sequence).

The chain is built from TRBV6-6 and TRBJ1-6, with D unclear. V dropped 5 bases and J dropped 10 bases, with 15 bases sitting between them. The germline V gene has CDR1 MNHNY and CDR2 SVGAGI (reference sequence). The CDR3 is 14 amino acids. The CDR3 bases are TGTGCCAGCAGTAGGGAGTTTGCCAGCTCACCCCTCCACTTT. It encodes CASSREFASSPLHF.

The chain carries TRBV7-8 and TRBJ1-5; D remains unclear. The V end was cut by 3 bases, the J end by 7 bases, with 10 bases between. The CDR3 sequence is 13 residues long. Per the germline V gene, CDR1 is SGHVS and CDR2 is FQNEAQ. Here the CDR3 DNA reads TGTGCCAGCAGCTTTGGGGAGGGCCAGCCCCAGCATTTT. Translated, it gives CASSFGEGQPQHF.

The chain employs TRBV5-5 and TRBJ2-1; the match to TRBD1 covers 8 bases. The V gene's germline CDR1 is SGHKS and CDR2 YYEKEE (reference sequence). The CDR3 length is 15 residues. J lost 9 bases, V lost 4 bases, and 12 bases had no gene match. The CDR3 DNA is TGTGCCAGCAGCCTAACAGGGGGTACTACAGGTGAGCAGTTCTTC. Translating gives CASSLTGGTTGEQFF.

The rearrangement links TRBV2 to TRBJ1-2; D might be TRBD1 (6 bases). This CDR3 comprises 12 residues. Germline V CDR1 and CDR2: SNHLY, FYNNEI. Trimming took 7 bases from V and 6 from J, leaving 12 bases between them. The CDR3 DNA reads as TGTGCCAGCATATACGCAGGGGATGGCTACACCTTC. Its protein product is CASIYAGDGYTF. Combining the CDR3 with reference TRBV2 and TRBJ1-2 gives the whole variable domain EPEVTQTPSHQVTQMGQEVILRCVPISNHLYFYWYRQILGQKVEFLVSFYNNEISEKSEIFDDQFSVERPDGSNFTLKIRSTKLEDSAMYFCASIYAGDGYTFGSGTRLTVV.

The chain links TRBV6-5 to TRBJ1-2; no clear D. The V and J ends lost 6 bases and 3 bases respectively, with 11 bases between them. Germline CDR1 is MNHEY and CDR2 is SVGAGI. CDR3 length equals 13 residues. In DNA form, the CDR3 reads TGTGCCAGCAGCCCCGGTCCCTACTATGGCTACACCTTC. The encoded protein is CASSPGPYYGYTF.